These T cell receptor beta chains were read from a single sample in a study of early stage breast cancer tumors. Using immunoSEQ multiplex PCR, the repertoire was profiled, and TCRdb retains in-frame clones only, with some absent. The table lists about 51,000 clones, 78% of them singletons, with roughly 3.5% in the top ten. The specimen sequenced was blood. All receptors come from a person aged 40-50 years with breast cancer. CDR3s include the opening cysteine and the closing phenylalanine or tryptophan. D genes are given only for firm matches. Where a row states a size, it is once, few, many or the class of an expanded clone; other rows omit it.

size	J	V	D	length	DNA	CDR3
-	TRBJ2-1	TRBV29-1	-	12	TGCAGCGGGAGGGTCCAAGAGAGTGAGCAGTTCTTC	CSGRVQESEQFF
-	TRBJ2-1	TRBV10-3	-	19	TGTGCCATCAGTGAGAGACAGGGCACTAGCGATGGCCTGGACAATGAGCAGTTCTTC	CAISERQGTSDGLDNEQFF
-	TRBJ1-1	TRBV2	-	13	TGTGCCAGCAGTCTCGCAATGAACACTGAAGCTTTCTTT	CASSLAMNTEAFF
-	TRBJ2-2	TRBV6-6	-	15	TGTGCCAGCAAGACTGGGATCACGAACACCGGGGAGCTGTTTTTT	CASKTGITNTGELFF
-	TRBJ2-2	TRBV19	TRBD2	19	TGTGCCAGTCCCCAAGTACCGGGACTAGCGGTGGCGAACACCGGGGAGCTGTTTTTT	CASPQVPGLAVANTGELFF
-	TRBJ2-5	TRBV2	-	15	TGTGCCAGCAGAGGGGGGGACTACGATCAAGAGACCCAGTACTTC	CASRGGDYDQETQYF
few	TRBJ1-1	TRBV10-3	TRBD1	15	TGTGCCATCAGGGCGGACAGGGGCATGAACACTGAAGCTTTCTTT	CAIRADRGMNTEAFF
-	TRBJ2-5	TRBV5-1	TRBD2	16	TGCGCCAGCAGCATTAGCGGGAGGGAGTGGGGAGAGACCCAGTACTTC	CASSISGREWGETQYF
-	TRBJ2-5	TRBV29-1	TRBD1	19	TGCAGCGATCCTCCTCCGGGACAGGGTGACGAAAGCCCCCCAGAGACCCAGTACTTC	CSDPPPGQGDESPPETQYF
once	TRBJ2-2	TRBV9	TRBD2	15	TGTGCCAGCAGCGCGGGACTAGCGGAAAGGGGGGAGCTGTTTTTT	CASSAGLAERGELFF
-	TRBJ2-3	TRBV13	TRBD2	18	TGTGCCAGCAGCGGTGGGACTAGCGGGAGGACTAGCACAGATACGCAGTATTTT	CASSGGTSGRTSTDTQYF
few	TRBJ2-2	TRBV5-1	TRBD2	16	TGCGCCAGCAGCCAAGTGACTAGCGGGTACACCGGGGAGCTGTTTTTT	CASSQVTSGYTGELFF
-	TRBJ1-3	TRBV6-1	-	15	TGTGCCAGCTACTTTTCAGGGAAAGCTGGAAACACCATATATTTT	CASYFSGKAGNTIYF
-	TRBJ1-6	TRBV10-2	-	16	TGCGCCAGCAGTGAGGCCGGTGGTTTCGATAATTCACCCCTCCACTTT	CASSEAGGFDNSPLHF
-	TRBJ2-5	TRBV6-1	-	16	TGTGCCAGCAGTGAAGCGTATAGCGGACCCCAAGAGACCCAGTACTTC	CASSEAYSGPQETQYF
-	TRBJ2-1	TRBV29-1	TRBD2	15	TGCAGCGTTGTTAAGGCTAGCGGGAGGTCCAATGAGCAGTTCTTC	CSVVKASGRSNEQFF
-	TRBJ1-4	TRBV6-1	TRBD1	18	TGTGCCAGCAGTGACGCCTTAGTGAGACAGGGCATTAATGAAAAACTGTTTTTT	CASSDALVRQGINEKLFF
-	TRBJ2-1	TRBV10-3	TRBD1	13	TGTGCCATCAGTGAGTCAGGGGGCAGTGAGCAGTTCTTC	CAISESGGSEQFF
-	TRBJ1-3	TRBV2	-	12	TGTGCCAGTCAACTTTCTGGAAACACCATATATTTT	CASQLSGNTIYF
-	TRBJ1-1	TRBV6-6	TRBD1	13	TGTGCCAGCAGCCTCGGACAGGGAACTGAAGCTTTCTTT	CASSLGQGTEAFF
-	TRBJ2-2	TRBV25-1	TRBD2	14	TGTGCCAGCAGCGTAGCGGGAGGTACCGGGGAGCTGTTTTTT	CASSVAGGTGELFF
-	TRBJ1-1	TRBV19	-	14	TGTGCCAGTAGTATCTTGGGGCTGGGGGGTGAAGCTTTCTTT	CASSILGLGGEAFF
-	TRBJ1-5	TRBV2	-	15	TGTGCCAGCAGTGAAGCGCTTCTAACGGGGCAGCCCCAGCATTTT	CASSEALLTGQPQHF
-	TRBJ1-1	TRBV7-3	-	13	TGTGCCAGCAGCTGGGACGGACTCACTGAAGCTTTCTTT	CASSWDGLTEAFF
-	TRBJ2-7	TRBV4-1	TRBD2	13	TGCGCCAGCAGCCAACCCACTAGCGGGCTGCAGTACTTC	CASSQPTSGLQYF
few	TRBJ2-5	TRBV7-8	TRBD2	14	TGTGCCAGCAGCCCGCAGGGGACTAGGGAGACCCAGTACTTC	CASSPQGTRETQYF
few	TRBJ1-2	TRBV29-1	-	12	TGCAGCGTTGTCGGGCAGAACTATGGCTACACCTTC	CSVVGQNYGYTF
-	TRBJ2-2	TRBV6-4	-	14	TGTGCCAGCAGTGAGAACTTCTTCACCGGGGAGCTGTTTTTT	CASSENFFTGELFF
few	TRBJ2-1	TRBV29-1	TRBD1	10	TGCAGCGTTGAGACAGGGGAGCAGTTCTTC	CSVETGEQFF
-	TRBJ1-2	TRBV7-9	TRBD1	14	TGTGCCAGCAGCTTGGGACAGGGGGCGCAGGGCTACACCTTC	CASSLGQGAQGYTF
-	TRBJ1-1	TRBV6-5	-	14	TGTGCCAGCAGTTTCGGGACGGGGAACACTGAAGCTTTCTTT	CASSFGTGNTEAFF
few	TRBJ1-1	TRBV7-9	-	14	TGTGCCAGCAGCTTAGATCAGGGGAAGACTGAAGCTTTCTTT	CASSLDQGKTEAFF
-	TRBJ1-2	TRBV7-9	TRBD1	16	TGTGCCAGCAGCTTAGGTTGGGGACAGGGGGACTATGGCTACACCTTC	CASSLGWGQGDYGYTF
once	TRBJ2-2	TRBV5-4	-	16	TGTGCCAGCAGCTTCCTAGCGTCCACACGAGCGGGGGAGCTGTTTTTT	CASSFLASTRAGELFF
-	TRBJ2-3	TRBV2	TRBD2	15	TGTGCCAGCAGTGAAGGGACTAGCTCGACAGATACGCAGTATTTT	CASSEGTSSTDTQYF
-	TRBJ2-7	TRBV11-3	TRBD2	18	TGTGCCAGCAGCTCTAGGACTAGCGGGAGGCAACTCCTGAGCGAGCAGTACTTC	CASSSRTSGRQLLSEQYF
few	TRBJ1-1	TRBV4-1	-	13	TGCGCCAGCAGCCAGGGGATAGTGACTGAAGCTTTCTTT	CASSQGIVTEAFF
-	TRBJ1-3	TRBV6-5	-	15	TGTGCCAGCAGTTACAAGGCAGGGAGTGGAAACACCATATATTTT	CASSYKAGSGNTIYF
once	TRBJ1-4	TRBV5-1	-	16	TGCGCCAGCAGCGAGGCCGGGACGGCGAAAAATGAAAAACTGTTTTTT	CASSEAGTAKNEKLFF
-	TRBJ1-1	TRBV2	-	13	TGTGCCAGCAGTGGTCCCAGGGGTGAGGTAGCTTTCTTT	CASSGPRGEVAFF
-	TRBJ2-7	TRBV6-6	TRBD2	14	TGTGCCAGCAGGACTAGCGAATCGGCCTACGAGCAGTACTTC	CASRTSESAYEQYF
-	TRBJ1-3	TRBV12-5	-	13	TGTGCTAGTGGTTTGGCCATAAGGAACACCATATATTTT	CASGLAIRNTIYF
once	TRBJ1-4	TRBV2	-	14	TGTGCCAGCAGGGGGACTTTCCCGGGGGAAAAACTGTTTTTT	CASRGTFPGEKLFF
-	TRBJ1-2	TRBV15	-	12	TGTGCCACCAGCAGAGATTGGGATGGCTACACCTTC	CATSRDWDGYTF
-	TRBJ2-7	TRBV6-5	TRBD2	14	TGTGCCAGCAGTTACGGCCGGGGGGACGGGGAGCAGTACTTC	CASSYGRGDGEQYF
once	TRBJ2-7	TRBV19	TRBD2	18	TGTGCCAGTAGTCCCCGGCCGGGACTAGTTGGGGAGTCCTACGAGCAGTACTTC	CASSPRPGLVGESYEQYF
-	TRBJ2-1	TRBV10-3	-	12	TGTGCCATCAGAGGACAGAGTGATGAGCAGTTCTTC	CAIRGQSDEQFF
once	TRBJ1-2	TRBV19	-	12	TGTGCCAGTTCCCTCATTGATGATGGCTACACCTTC	CASSLIDDGYTF
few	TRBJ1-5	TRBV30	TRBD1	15	TGTGCCTGGTCCGCACAGGGGGCAAGCAATCAGCCCCAGCATTTT	CAWSAQGASNQPQHF